This TCR beta chain derives from a study of blood T cell repertoires in COVID-19. As for the study in general: Some COVID-19 samples were acute and others convalescent; all came from the United States, Italy and Spain.

Here immunoSEQ multiplex PCR was the method, and the copy in TCRdb shows in-frame clones only, minus some. The sample has roughly 200,000 clones; approximately 87% are singletons. The CDR3 totals 13 residues. The V gene lost 2 bases and the J gene lost 7 bases, with 11 bases spanning the gap. Those enrolled in Seattle joined during active infection and were followed longitudinally afterward. Sample: peripheral blood. The clonotype was recovered from a person between 65 and 79 years old with COVID-19, enrolled during active disease. V gene TRBV12-3 or TRBV12-4 combines with J gene TRBJ1-1; D ambiguous. The CDR3 reads CASSLLRDGEAFF. The DNA of the CDR3 is TGTGCCAGCAGTTTACTGCGGGATGGTGAAGCTTTCTTT.